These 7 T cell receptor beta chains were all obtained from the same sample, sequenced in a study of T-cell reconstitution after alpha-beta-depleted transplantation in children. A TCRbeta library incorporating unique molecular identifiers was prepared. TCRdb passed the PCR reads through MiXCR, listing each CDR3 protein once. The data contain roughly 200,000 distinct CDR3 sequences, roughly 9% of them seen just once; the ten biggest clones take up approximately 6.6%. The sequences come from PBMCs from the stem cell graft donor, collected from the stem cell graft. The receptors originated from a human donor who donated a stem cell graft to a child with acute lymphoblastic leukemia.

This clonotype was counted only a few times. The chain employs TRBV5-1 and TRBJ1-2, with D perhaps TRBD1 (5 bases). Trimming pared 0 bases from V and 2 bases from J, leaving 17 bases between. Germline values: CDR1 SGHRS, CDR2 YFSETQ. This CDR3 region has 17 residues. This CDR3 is CASSLDDMDKLNYGYTF. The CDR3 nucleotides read TGCGCCAGCAGCTTGGACGACATGGACAAGCTAAACTATGGCTACACCTTC.

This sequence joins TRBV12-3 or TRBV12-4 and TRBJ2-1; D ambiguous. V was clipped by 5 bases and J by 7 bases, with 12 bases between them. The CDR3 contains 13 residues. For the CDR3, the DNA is TGTGCCAGCAGTCCGGGTGGTGTGAATGAGCAGTTCTTC. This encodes CASSPGGVNEQFF.

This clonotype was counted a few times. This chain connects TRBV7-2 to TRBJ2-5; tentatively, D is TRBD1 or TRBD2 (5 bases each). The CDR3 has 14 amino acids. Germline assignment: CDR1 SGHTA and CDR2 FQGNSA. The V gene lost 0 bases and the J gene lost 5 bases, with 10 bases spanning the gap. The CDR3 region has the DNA TGTGCCAGCAGCTTAGCACCAGGGACGGAGACCCAGTACTTC. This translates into CASSLAPGTETQYF.

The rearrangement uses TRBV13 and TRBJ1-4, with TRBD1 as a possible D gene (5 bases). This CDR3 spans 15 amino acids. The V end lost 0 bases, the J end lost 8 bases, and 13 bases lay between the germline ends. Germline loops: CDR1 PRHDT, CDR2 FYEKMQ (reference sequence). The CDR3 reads CASSLGEGSREKLFF. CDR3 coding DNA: TGTGCCAGCAGCTTAGGGGAGGGGTCTCGCGAAAAACTGTTTTTT.

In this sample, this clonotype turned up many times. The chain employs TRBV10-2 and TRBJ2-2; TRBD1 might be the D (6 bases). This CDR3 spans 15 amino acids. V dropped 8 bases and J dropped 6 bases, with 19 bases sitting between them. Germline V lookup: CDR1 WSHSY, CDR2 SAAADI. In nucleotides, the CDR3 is TGCGCCAGCTTCTCCGGGCTAGCAGGGGCCGGGGAGCTGTTTTTT. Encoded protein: CASFSGLAGAGELFF.

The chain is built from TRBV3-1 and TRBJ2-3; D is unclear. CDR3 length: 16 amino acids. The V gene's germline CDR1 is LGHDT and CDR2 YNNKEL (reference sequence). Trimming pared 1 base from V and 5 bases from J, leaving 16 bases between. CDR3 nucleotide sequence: TGTGCCAGCAGCCAAGTCTCCGGCGGATCGGGAGATACGCAGTATTTT. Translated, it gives CASSQVSGGSGDTQYF.

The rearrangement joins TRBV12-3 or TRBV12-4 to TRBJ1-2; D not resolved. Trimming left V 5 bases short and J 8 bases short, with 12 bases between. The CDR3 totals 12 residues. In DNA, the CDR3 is TGTGCCAGCAGTCAAGTTCCTGGCGGCTACACCTTC. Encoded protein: CASSQVPGGYTF.